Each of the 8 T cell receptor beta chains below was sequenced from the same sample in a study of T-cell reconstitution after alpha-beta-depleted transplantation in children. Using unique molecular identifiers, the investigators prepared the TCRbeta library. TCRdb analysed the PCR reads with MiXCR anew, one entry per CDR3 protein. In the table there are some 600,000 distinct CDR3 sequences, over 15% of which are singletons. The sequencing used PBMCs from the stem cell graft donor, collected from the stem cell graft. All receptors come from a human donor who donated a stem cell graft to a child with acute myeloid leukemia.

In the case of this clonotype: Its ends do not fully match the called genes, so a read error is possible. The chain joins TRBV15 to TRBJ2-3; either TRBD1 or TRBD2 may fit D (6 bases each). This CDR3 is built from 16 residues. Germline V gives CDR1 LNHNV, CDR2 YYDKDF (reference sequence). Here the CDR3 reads CATSRDSGANTHTQYF. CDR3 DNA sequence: TGTGCCACCAGCAGAGATTCGGGGGCTAACACACATACGCAGTATTTT.

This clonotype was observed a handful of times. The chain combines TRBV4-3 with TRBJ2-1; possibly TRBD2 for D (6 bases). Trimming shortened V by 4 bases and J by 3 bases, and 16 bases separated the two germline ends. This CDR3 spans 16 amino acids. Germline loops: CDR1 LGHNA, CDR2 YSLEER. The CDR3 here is CASSRRRGADYNEQFF. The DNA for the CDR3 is TGCGCCAGCAGCCGCAGACGCGGGGCGGACTACAATGAGCAGTTCTTC.

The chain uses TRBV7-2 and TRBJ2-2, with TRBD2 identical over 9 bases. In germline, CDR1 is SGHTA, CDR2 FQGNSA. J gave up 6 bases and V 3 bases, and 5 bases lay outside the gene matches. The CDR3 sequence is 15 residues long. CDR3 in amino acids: CASSFLSGSPGELFF. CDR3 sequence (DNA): TGTGCCAGCAGCTTCCTTAGCGGGAGTCCCGGGGAGCTGTTTTTT.

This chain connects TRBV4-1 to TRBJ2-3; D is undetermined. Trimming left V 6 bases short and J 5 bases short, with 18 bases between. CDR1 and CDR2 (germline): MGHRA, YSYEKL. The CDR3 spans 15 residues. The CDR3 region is CASSPRPDIGDTQYF. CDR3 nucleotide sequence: TGCGCCAGCAGTCCCAGACCGGATATAGGAGATACGCAGTATTTT.

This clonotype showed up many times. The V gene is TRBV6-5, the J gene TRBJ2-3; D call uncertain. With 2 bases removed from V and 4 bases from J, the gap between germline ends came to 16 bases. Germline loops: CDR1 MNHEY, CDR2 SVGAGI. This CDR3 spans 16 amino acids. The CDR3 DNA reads TGTGCCAGCAGTTACCGACCTAGGGCGACCCCAGATACGCAGTATTTT. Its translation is CASSYRPRATPDTQYF.

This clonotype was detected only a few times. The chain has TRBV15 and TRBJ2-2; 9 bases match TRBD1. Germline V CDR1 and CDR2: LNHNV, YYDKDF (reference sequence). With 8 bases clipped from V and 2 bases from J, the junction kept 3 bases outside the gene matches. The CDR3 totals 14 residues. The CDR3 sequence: CATGDRVNTGELFF. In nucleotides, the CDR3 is TGTGCCACCGGGGACAGGGTCAACACCGGGGAGCTGTTTTTT.

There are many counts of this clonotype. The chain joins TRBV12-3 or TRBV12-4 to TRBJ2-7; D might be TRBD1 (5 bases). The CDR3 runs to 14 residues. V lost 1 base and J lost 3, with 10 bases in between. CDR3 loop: CASSLGQGIYEQYF. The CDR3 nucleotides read TGTGCCAGCAGTTTAGGGCAGGGCATCTACGAGCAGTACTTC.

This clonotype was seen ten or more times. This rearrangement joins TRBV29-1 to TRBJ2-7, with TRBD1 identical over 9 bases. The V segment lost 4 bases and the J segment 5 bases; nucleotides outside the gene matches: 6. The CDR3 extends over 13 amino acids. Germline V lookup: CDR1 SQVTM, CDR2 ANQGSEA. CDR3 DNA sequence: TGCAGCGTTGTCCCGGGACAGGGTAACGAGCAGTACTTC. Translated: CSVVPGQGNEQYF.